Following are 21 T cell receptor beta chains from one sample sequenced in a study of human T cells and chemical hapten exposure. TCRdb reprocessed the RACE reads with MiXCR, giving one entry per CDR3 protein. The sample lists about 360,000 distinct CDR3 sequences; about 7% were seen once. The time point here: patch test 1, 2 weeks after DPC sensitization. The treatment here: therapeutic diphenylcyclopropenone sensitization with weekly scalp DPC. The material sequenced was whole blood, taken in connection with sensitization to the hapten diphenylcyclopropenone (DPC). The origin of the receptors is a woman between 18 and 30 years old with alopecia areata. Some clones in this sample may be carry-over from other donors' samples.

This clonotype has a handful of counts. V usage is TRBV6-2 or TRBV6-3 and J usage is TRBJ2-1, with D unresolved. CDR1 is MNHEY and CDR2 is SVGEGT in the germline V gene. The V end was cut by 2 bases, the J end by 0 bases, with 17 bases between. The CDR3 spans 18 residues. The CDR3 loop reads CASSYAAKLLSSYNEQFF. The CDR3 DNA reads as TGTGCCAGCAGTTACGCTGCGAAGCTACTAAGCTCCTACAATGAGCAGTTCTTC.

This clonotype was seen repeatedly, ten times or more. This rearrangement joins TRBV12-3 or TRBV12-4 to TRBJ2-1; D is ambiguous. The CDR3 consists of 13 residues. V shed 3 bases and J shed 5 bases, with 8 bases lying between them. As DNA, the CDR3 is TGTGCCAGCAGTTTCCGAAGCAACAATGAGCAGTTCTTC. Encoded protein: CASSFRSNNEQFF.

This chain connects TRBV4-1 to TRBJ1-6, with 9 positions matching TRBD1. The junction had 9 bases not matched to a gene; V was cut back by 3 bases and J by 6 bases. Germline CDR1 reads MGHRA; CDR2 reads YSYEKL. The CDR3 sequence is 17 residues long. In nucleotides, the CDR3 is TGCGCCAGCAGCCATCCGGGACAGGGATCGGGTAATTCACCCCTCCACTTT. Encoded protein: CASSHPGQGSGNSPLHF.

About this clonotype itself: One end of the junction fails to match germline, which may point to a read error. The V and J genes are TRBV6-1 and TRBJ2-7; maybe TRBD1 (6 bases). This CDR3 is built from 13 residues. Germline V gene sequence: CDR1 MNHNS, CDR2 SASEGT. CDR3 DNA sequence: TGTGCCAGCGGGCACAGGGTAGAGAACGAGCAGTACTTT. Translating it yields CASGHRVENEQYF.

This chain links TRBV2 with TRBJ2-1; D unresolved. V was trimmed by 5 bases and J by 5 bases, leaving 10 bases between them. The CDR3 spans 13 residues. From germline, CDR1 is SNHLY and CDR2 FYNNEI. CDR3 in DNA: TGTGCCAGCAGTCTATACGTAGACAATGAGCAGTTCTTC. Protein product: CASSLYVDNEQFF.

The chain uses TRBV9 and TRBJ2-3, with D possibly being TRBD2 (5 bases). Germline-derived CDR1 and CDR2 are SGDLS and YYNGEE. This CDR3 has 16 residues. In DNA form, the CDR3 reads TGTGGCCCGCCAGCAGCGGACCAGACCCGCACAGATACGCAGTATTTT. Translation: CGPPAADQTRTDTQYF. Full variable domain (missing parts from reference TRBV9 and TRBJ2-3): DSGVTQTPKHLITATGQRVTLRCSPRSGDLSVYWYQQSLDQGLQFLIQYYNGEERAKGNILERFSAQQFPDLHSELNLSSLELGDSALYFCGPPAADQTRTDTQYFGPGTRLTVL.

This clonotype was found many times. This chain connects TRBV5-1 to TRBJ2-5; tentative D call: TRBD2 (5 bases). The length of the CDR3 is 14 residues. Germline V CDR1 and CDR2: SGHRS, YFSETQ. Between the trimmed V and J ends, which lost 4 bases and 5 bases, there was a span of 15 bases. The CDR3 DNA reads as TGCGCCAGCAGCATCCGTTCGGGGTCGGAGACCCAGTACTTC. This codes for CASSIRSGSETQYF.

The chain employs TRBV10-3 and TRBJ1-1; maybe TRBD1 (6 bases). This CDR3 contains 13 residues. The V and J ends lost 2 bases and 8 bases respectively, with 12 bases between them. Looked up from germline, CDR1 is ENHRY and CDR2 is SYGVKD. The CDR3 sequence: CAISEGGDMEAFF. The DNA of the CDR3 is TGTGCCATCAGTGAGGGGGGGGACATGGAAGCTTTCTTT.

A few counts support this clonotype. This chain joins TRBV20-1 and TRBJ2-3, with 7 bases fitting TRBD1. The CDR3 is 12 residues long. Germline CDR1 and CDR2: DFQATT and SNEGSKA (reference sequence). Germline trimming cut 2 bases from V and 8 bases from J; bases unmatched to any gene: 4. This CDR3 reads CSARQGVSTQYF. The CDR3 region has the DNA TGCAGTGCTAGACAGGGGGTTAGTACGCAGTATTTT.

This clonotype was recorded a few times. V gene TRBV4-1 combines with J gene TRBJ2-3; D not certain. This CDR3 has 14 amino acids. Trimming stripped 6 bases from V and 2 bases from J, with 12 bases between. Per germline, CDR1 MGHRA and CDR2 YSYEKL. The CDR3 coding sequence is TGCGCCAGCAGTCTAACCGAAGCCACAGATACGCAGTATTTT. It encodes CASSLTEATDTQYF.

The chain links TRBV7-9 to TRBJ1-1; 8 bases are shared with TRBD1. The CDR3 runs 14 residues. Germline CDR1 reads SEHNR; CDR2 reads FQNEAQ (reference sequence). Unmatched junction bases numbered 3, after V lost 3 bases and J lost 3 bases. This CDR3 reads CASSFQGADTEAFF. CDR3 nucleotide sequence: TGTGCCAGCAGCTTTCAGGGGGCGGACACTGAAGCTTTCTTT.

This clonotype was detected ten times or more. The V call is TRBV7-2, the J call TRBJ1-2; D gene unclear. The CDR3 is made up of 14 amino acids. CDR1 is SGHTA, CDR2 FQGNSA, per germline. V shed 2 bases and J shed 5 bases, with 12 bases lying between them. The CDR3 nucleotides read TGTGCCAGCAGCTTAATGGCAGCTGGGTATGGCTACACCTTC. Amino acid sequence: CASSLMAAGYGYTF. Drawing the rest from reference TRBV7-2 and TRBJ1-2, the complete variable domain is GAGVSQSPSNKVTEKGKDVELRCDPISGHTALYWYRQSLGQGLEFLIYFQGNSAPDKSGLPSDRFSAERTGGSVSTLTIQRTQQEDSAVYLCASSLMAAGYGYTFGSGTRLTVV.

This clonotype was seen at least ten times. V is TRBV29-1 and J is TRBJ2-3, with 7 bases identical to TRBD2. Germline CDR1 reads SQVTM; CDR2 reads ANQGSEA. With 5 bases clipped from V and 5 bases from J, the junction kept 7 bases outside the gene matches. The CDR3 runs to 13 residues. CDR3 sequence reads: CSVRGSSGDTQYF. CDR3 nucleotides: TGCAGCGTTCGCGGGAGTAGTGGAGATACGCAGTATTTT.

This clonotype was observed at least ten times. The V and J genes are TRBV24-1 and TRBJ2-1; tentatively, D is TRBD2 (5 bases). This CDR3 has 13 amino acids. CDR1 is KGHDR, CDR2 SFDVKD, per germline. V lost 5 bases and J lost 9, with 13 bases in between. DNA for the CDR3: TGTGCCACCAGTGTCCAGGCGGGTGGTGAGCAGTTCTTC. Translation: CATSVQAGGEQFF.

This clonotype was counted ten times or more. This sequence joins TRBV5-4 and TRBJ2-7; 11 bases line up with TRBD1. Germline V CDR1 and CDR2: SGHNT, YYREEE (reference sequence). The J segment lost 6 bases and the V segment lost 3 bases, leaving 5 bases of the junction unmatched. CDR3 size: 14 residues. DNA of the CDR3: TGTGCCAGCAGCTCCCGGGACAGGGGGGGCGAGCAGTACTTC. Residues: CASSSRDRGGEQYF. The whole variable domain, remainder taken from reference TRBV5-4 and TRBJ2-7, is ETGVTQSPTHLIKTRGQQVTLRCSSQSGHNTVSWYQQALGQGPQFIFQYYREEENGRGNFPPRFSGLQFPNYSSELNVNALELDDSALYLCASSSRDRGGEQYFGPGTRLTVT.

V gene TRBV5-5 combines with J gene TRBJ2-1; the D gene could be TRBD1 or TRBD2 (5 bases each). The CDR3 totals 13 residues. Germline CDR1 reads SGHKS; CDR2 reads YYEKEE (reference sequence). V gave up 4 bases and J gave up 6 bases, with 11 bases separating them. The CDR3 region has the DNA TGTGCCAGCAGCCCCGGGGCATTCAATGAGCAGTTCTTC. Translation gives CASSPGAFNEQFF.

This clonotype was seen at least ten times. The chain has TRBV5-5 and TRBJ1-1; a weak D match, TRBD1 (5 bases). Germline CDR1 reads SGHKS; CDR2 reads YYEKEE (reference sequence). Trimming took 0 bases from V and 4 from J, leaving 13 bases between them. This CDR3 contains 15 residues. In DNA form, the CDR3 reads TGTGCCAGCAGCTTGGCGGGTGCAGGGACCACTGAAGCTTTCTTT. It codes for CASSLAGAGTTEAFF.

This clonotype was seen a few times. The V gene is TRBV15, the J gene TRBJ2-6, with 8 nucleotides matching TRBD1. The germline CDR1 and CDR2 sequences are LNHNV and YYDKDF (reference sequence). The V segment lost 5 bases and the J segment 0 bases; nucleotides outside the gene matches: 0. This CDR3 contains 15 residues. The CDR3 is CATSDRGSGANVLTF. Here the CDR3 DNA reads TGTGCCACCAGCGACAGGGGCTCTGGGGCCAACGTCCTGACTTTC.

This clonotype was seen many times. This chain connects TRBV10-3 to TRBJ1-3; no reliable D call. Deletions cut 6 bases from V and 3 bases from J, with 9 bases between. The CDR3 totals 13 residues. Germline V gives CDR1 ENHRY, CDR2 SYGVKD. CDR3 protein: CAIRGPLGNTIYF. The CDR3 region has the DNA TGTGCCATCAGGGGCCCGCTTGGAAACACCATATATTTT.

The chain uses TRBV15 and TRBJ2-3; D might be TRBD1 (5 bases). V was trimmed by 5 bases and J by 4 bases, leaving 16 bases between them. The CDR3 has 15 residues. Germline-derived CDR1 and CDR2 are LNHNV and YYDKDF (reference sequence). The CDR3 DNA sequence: TGTGCCACCAGCCAACCCCAGGGTAGAGCAGATACGCAGTATTTT. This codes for CATSQPQGRADTQYF.

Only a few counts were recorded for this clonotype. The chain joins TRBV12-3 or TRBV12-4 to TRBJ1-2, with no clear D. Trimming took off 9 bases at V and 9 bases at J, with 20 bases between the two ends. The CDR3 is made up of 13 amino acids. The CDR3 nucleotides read TGTGCCAGTTTAGCAGGCCTTTTAAGCCGCTACACCTTC. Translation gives CASLAGLLSRYTF.